This T cell receptor beta chain is from a study of identical twins. This clonotype was seen ten or more times. V gave up 5 bases and J gave up 1 base, with 8 bases separating them. Germline-derived CDR1 and CDR2 are SGHAT and FQNNGV. CDR3 size: 13 residues. TCRdb re-analysed the 5' RACE reads in MiXCR, keeping a single row per CDR3 protein. Altogether fewer than 800,000 distinct CDR3 sequences are present, 7.1% being singletons, with the ten largest covering about 1.6%. A further study also used this sample, focusing on yellow fever vaccine responses in identical twins.

The chain recombines TRBV11-2 with TRBJ2-5; D tentatively fits TRBD1 or TRBD2 (5 bases each). The sample taken for sequencing was PBMCs. The sequence was obtained from a woman under 30 in good health. The DNA of the CDR3 is TGTGCCAGCAGCAGGGACCTCCAAGAGACCCAGTACTTC. This codes for CASSRDLQETQYF.